This TCR beta chain comes out of a study of blood T cell repertoires in COVID-19. For the study at large: PBMCs, B-cell-depleted T cells, or T cells provided the cDNA or gDNA that made up the material.

Only in-frame clones appear in the TCRdb table, and some are missing; sequencing was by immunoSEQ multiplex PCR. The sample shows 250,000 to 300,000 clones, 86% of them seen only once. Germline loops: CDR1 SGHVS, CDR2 FNYEAQ. This CDR3 is built from 11 residues. Trimming pared 5 bases from V and 0 bases from J, leaving 2 bases between. This receptor was identified in a young man with active or convalescent COVID-19. The rearrangement uses TRBV7-6 and TRBJ2-7; no firm D call. Input material: peripheral blood. The CDR3 nucleotides read TGTGCCAGCAGCCGCTCCTACGAGCAGTACTTC. It encodes CASSRSYEQYF.